These 19 T cell receptor beta chains share one sample of origin, sequenced in a study of blood T cell repertoires in COVID-19. TCRdb's copy holds only in-frame clones and misses some; the assay was immunoSEQ multiplex PCR. There are 70,000 to 75,000 clones in the sample; about 80% occur only once, and about 30% lies in the top ten. Specimen: peripheral blood. These TCRs come from a man between 65 and 85 years old with acute or convalescent COVID-19.

This clone is a singleton in its sample. This chain connects TRBV4-3 to TRBJ2-6; 9 bases agree with TRBD1. The V gene's germline CDR1 is LGHNA and CDR2 YSLEER. The CDR3 runs 16 residues. Trimming at V came to 3 bases and at J to 2 bases, leaving 2 bases not matched to a gene. DNA of the CDR3: TGCGCCAGCAGCCAGGGACAGGGTACTGGGGCCAACGTCCTGACTTTC. This gives the protein CASSQGQGTGANVLTF.

The rearrangement links TRBV27 to TRBJ2-6; possible D gene TRBD2, 5 bases. Per germline, CDR1 MNHEY and CDR2 SMNVEV (reference sequence). The CDR3 spans 16 residues. Trimming took 5 bases from V and 0 from J, leaving 11 bases between them. The CDR3: CASSPGGSSGANVLTF. The CDR3, as DNA: TGTGCCAGCAGTCCAGGAGGTAGCTCTGGGGCCAACGTCCTGACTTTC.

This clone has a handful of counts. The J gene is TRBJ2-7, the V gene TRBV6-1, with a weak D call TRBD1 (6 bases). The length of the CDR3 is 12 residues. Germline V lookup: CDR1 MNHNS, CDR2 SASEGT. The ends were cut back, 3 bases at V and 6 bases at J, with 9 bases in the middle. The CDR3 loop reads CASSDTGFEQYF. The CDR3 nucleotides read TGTGCCAGCAGTGATACAGGGTTCGAGCAGTACTTC.

This chain links TRBV18 with TRBJ1-1; 7 bases align to TRBD1. The CDR3 totals 16 residues. V lost 2 bases, J lost 1 base, and 7 bases stayed unmatched. Germline V gene lookup returns CDR1 KGHSH and CDR2 LQKENI. The CDR3 bases are TGTGCCAGCTCACCAGCGTCAGGGGGTGGGAACACTGAAGCTTTCTTT. Encoded protein: CASSPASGGGNTEAFF.

The J gene is TRBJ1-1, the V gene TRBV11-2; 7 bases align to TRBD1. Germline V gene sequence: CDR1 SGHAT, CDR2 FQNNGV. Trimming removed 5 bases from V and 0 bases from J; junction bases left unmatched: 6. The CDR3 consists of 15 residues. CDR3 nucleotide sequence: TGTGCCAGCAGCCCCGGACAGGTATTGAACACTGAAGCTTTCTTT. Amino acid sequence: CASSPGQVLNTEAFF.

The V gene is TRBV20-1, the J gene TRBJ2-5; 7 nucleotides align to TRBD1. Germline CDR1 and CDR2: DFQATT and SNEGSKA (reference sequence). The CDR3 is 11 residues long. V was clipped by 6 bases and J by 5 bases; unmatched bases: 3. CDR3 DNA: TGCAGTGCACAGGGGTCCGAGACCCAGTACTTC. It specifies CSAQGSETQYF.

The chain is built from TRBV13 and TRBJ2-4, with D perhaps matching TRBD2 (6 bases). From germline, CDR1 is PRHDT and CDR2 FYEKMQ (reference sequence). The V gene lost 4 bases and the J gene lost 8 bases, with 15 bases spanning the gap. The CDR3 sequence is 14 residues long. The CDR3 protein is CASSWGDVRDIQYF. CDR3 bases: TGTGCCAGCAGCTGGGGGGATGTGCGGGACATTCAGTACTTC. Looking up the rest from reference TRBV13 and TRBJ2-4 gives the full variable domain: AAGVIQSPRHLIKEKRETATLKCYPIPRHDTVYWYQQGPGQDPQFLISFYEKMQSDKGSIPDRFSAQQFSDYHSELNMSSLELGDSALYFCASSWGDVRDIQYFGAGTRLSVL.

This chain uses TRBV5-1 with TRBJ2-1; D is perhaps TRBD2 (5 bases). Germline values: CDR1 SGHRS, CDR2 YFSETQ. This CDR3 has 13 residues. V was clipped by 7 bases and J by 5 bases, with 13 bases between them. CDR3 sequence reads: CASRPRADNEQFF. In DNA form, the CDR3 reads TGCGCCAGCCGTCCCAGAGCGGACAATGAGCAGTTCTTC.

The chain joins TRBV9 to TRBJ2-3; 10 bases are shared with TRBD2. V shed 2 bases and J 4 bases; nucleotides not matched to a gene: 19. The CDR3 extends over 20 amino acids. CDR1 is SGDLS and CDR2 is YYNGEE in the germline V gene. This chain's CDR3 is CASSVPSGGVAGGGADTQYF. CDR3 in DNA: TGTGCCAGCAGCGTCCCATCCGGCGGGGTAGCGGGAGGCGGTGCAGATACGCAGTATTTT. Drawing the rest from reference TRBV9 and TRBJ2-3, the complete variable domain is DSGVTQTPKHLITATGQRVTLRCSPRSGDLSVYWYQQSLDQGLQFLIQYYNGEERAKGNILERFSAQQFPDLHSELNLSSLELGDSALYFCASSVPSGGVAGGGADTQYFGPGTRLTVL.

J is TRBJ2-3 and V is TRBV7-3; D perhaps matches TRBD2 (5 bases). This CDR3 contains 14 residues. Germline V gene data show CDR1 as SGHTA and CDR2 as FQGTGA. With 1 base removed from V and 4 bases from J, the gap between germline ends came to 9 bases. The CDR3 coding sequence is TGTGCCAGCAGCTTAAAGAGGGCCCCAGATACGCAGTATTTT. As protein: CASSLKRAPDTQYF. The full variable domain, its missing parts supplied by reference TRBV7-3 and TRBJ2-3, is GAGVSQTPSNKVTEKGKYVELRCDPISGHTALYWYRQSLGQGPEFLIYFQGTGAADDSGLPNDRFFAVRPEGSVSTLKIQRTERGDSAVYLCASSLKRAPDTQYFGPGTRLTVL.

This chain joins TRBV5-1 and TRBJ2-7; 7 bases align to TRBD1. V lost 7 bases and J lost 0; bases outside the gene matches: 7. CDR1 is SGHRS and CDR2 is YFSETQ in the germline V gene. The CDR3 spans 14 residues. The DNA for the CDR3 is TGCGCCAGCTATCCGGGACAGAGCTCCTACGAGCAGTACTTC. It yields the protein CASYPGQSSYEQYF.

V usage is TRBV21-1 and J usage is TRBJ1-1; the table gives TRBD1 as D, unverified against the DNA. TRBV21-1 corresponds to a pseudogene. The CDR3 is 13 amino acids. The CDR3 loop is CASRTGASTEAFF. Here the CDR3 DNA reads TGTGCCAGCAGAACAGGCGCATCCACTGAAGCTTTCTTT.

V usage is TRBV5-1 and J usage is TRBJ2-3, with D possibly TRBD2 on 6 matching bases. V lost 0 bases and J lost 0, with 17 bases in between. The CDR3 sequence is 18 residues long. CDR1 and CDR2 (germline): SGHRS, YFSETQ. Written as DNA, the CDR3 is TGCGCCAGCAGCTTGGGGGCGGAGGGGTACTCTAGCACAGATACGCAGTATTTT. Encoded protein: CASSLGAEGYSSTDTQYF.

V and J are TRBV24-1 and TRBJ2-2, with TRBD1 as a possible D gene (5 bases). Germline V gene sequence: CDR1 KGHDR, CDR2 SFDVKD. Trimming shortened V by 3 bases and J by 2 bases, and 9 bases separated the two germline ends. The CDR3 runs to 15 residues. The CDR3 loop reads CATSDRTRNTGELFF. The CDR3 DNA sequence: TGTGCCACCAGTGATCGGACACGTAACACCGGGGAGCTGTTTTTT.

The rearrangement joins TRBV19 to TRBJ1-2; 8 nucleotides line up with TRBD1. V shed 5 bases, J shed 4 bases, and the junction held 12 bases outside the gene matches. The CDR3 is 16 amino acids. CDR1 and CDR2 from the germline V gene are LNHDA and SQIVND (reference sequence). DNA for the CDR3: TGTGCCAGTAGTCTCTTCTCCGGACAGGGAGGCTATGGCTACACCTTC. Translation gives CASSLFSGQGGYGYTF. Full variable domain (remainder filled in from reference TRBV19 and TRBJ1-2): DGGITQSPKYLFRKEGQNVTLSCEQNLNHDAMYWYRQDPGQGLRLIYYSQIVNDFQKGDIAEGYSVSREKKESFPLTVTSAQKNPTAFYLCASSLFSGQGGYGYTFGSGTRLTVV.

V and J are TRBV25-1 and TRBJ2-5, with a possible D match to TRBD1 (5 bases). Per the germline V gene, CDR1 is MGHDK and CDR2 is SYGVNS. The CDR3 is made up of 12 amino acids. Trimming removed 9 bases from V and 4 bases from J, with 12 bases in between. The CDR3 here is CASFDSLETQYF. Written as DNA, the CDR3 is TGTGCCAGTTTCGACAGCCTAGAGACCCAGTACTTC.

V and J are TRBV15 and TRBJ1-1; TRBD1 is a possible D gene (5 bases). Trimming removed 1 base from V and 3 bases from J, with 12 bases in between. The germline gives CDR1 LNHNV, CDR2 YYDKDF (reference sequence). This CDR3 is built from 15 residues. CDR3 residues: CATSRGGAGYTEAFF. CDR3 bases: TGTGCCACCAGCAGAGGTGGGGCGGGGTACACTGAAGCTTTCTTT.

This chain joins TRBV5-4 and TRBJ2-1; TRBD2 might be the D (6 bases). The germline V and J ends were trimmed by 6 bases and 5 bases, with 12 bases remaining between them. Germline loops: CDR1 SGHNT, CDR2 YYREEE (reference sequence). The CDR3 runs 13 residues. The CDR3 region has the DNA TGTGCCAGCACCCGGGAGTTCAACAATGAGCAGTTCTTC. Residues: CASTREFNNEQFF.

The chain uses TRBV24-1 and TRBJ2-3; no clear D. The CDR3 runs to 16 residues. Germline lookup yields CDR1 KGHDR and CDR2 SFDVKD. Trimming cost V 0 bases and J 0 bases, with 9 bases left between them. The CDR3 DNA reads TGTGCCACCAGTGATTTGGGCCAGATTAGCACAGATACGCAGTATTTT. Amino acids: CATSDLGQISTDTQYF.